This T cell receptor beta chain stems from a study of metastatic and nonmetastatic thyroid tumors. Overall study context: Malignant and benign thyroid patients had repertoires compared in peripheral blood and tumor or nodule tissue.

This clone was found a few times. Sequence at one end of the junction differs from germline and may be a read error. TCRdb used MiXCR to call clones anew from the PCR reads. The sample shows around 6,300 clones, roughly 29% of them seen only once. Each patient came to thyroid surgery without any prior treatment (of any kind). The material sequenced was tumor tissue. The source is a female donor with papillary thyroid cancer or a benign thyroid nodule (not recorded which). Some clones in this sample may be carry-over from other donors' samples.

The CDR3 region is CASSLVCRVEELFF. The CDR3 nucleotides are TGTGCCAGCAGTTTAGTATGCAGGGTTGAAGAACTGTTTTTT. This chain links TRBV27 with TRBJ1-4; D is perhaps TRBD1 (5 bases). Germline V lookup: CDR1 MNHEY, CDR2 SMNVEV (reference sequence). The CDR3 has 14 amino acids.